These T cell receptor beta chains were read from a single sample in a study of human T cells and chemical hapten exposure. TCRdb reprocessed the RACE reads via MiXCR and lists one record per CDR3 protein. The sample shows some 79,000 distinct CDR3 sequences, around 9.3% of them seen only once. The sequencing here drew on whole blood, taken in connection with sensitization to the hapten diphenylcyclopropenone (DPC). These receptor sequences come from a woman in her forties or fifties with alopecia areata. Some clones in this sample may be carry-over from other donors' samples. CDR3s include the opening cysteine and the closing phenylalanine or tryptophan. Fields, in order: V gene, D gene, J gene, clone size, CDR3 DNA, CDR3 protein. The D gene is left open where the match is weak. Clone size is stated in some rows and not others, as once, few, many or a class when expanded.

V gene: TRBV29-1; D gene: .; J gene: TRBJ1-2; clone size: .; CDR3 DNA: TGCAGCACAACATTGGACAGTAACTATGGCTACACCTTC; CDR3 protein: CSTTLDSNYGYTF
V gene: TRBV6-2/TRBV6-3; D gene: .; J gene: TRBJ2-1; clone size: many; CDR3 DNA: TGTGCCAGCAGTTACAGGGATGAGCAGTTCTTC; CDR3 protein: CASSYRDEQFF
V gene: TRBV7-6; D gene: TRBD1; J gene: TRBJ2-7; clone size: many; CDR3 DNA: TGTGCCAGCAGCTTAGAGGCAGGGGGCTACGAGCAGTACTTC; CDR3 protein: CASSLEAGGYEQYF
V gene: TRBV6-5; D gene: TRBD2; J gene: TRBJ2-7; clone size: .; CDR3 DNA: TGTGCCAGCAGTTACTCCCTAGCGGGAGGTTACGAGCAGTACTTC; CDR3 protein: CASSYSLAGGYEQYF
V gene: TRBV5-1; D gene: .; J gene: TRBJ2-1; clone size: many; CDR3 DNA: TGCGCCAGCAGCTTGGCCCAGCGGAACAATGAGCAGTTCTTC; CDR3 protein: CASSLAQRNNEQFF
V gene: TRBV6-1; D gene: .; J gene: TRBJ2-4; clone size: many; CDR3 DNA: TGTGCCAGCAGCCTTAGGGACGTTTCGGACATTCAGTACTTC; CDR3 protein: CASSLRDVSDIQYF
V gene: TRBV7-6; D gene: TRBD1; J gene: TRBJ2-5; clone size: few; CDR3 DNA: TGTGCCAGCAGCCCGGGGACAGTCTGGGGGTCCCAAGAGACCCAGTACTTC; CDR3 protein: CASSPGTVWGSQETQYF
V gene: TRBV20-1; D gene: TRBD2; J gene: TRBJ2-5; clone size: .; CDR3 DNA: TGCAGTGCTCAGACTAGCGGGATATTCGAGACCCAGTACTTC; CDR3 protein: CSAQTSGIFETQYF
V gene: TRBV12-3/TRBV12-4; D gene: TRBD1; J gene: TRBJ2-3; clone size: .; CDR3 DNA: TGTGCCAGCAGTTTAGGACAGGGGAGCACAGATACGCAGTATTTT; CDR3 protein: CASSLGQGSTDTQYF
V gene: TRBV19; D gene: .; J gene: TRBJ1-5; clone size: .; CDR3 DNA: TGTGCCAGTAGCCCAGGGGATGGCAATCAGCCCCAGCATTTT; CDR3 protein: CASSPGDGNQPQHF
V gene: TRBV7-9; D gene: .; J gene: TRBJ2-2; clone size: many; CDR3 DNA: TGTGCCAGCAGCTTAGTCCCCGGATCAAACACCGGGGAGCTGTTTTTT; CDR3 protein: CASSLVPGSNTGELFF
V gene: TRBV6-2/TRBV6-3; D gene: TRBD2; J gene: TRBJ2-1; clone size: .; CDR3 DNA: TGTGCCAGCAGCCCAACTGGGACTAGCGGGGACCGGTACAATGAGCAGTTCTTC; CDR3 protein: CASSPTGTSGDRYNEQFF
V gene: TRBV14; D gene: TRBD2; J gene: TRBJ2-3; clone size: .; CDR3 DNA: TGTGCCAGCAGCCAAGAGCGAGCGGGAGGATCCCCGAGTGGTACAGATACGCAGTATTTT; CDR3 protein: CASSQERAGGSPSGTDTQYF
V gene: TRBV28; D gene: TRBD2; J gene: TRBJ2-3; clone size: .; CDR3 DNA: TGTGCCAGCATCTCCGGGGGGGTTCCGGGAGATACGCAGTATTTT; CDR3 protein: CASISGGVPGDTQYF
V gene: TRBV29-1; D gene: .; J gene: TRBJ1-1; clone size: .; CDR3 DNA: TGCAGCGTTTACCGACAGACTGAAGCTTTCTTT; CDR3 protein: CSVYRQTEAFF
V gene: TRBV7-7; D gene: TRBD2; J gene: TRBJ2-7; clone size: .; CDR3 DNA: TGTGCCAGCAGCCCGGGACTAGCGGGAGTCAACGAGCAGTACTTC; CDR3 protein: CASSPGLAGVNEQYF
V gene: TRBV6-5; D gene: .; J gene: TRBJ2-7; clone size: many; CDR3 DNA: TGTGCCAGCAGTTACTCTGGGCGGGAGCAGTACTTC; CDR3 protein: CASSYSGREQYF
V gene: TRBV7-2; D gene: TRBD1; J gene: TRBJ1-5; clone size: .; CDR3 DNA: TGTGCCAGCAGCTCCGGACAGGCGGGAGGTCAGCCCCAGCATTTT; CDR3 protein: CASSSGQAGGQPQHF
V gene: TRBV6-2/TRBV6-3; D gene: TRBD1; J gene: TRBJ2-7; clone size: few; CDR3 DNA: TGTGCCAGCAGTACTCCGGGACAGACAACCTACGAGCAGTACTTC; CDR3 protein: CASSTPGQTTYEQYF
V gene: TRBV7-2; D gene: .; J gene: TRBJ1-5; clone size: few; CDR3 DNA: TGTGCCAGCCAGCCATTTAATAGCAATCAGCCCCAGCATTTT; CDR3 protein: CASQPFNSNQPQHF
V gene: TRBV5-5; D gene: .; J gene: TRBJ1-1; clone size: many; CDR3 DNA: TGTGCCAGCAGCCAATTGACGTTCACTGAAGCTTTCTTT; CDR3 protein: CASSQLTFTEAFF
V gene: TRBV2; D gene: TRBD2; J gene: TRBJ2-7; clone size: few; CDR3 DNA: TGTGCCAGCAGAAAGGGACTACTCGACGAGCAGTACTTC; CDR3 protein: CASRKGLLDEQYF
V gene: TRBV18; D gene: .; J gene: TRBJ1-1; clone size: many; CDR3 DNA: TGTGCCAGCTCACCACCAGAATCGGCTGAAGCTTTCTTT; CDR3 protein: CASSPPESAEAFF
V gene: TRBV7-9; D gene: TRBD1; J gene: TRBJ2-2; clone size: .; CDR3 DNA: TGTGCCAGCAGCCCTCGGACAGGCGGGGAGCTGTTTTTT; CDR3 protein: CASSPRTGGELFF
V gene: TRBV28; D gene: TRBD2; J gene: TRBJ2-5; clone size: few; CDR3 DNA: TGTGCCAGCAGCCCAGCGGGAGGAGGGGAAGAGACCCAGTACTTC; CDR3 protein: CASSPAGGGEETQYF
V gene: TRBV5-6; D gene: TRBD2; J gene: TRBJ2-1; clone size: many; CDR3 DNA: TGTGCCAGCAGCCCGGATAAGGGACTAGCGGTTAACAATGAGCAGTTCTTC; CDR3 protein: CASSPDKGLAVNNEQFF
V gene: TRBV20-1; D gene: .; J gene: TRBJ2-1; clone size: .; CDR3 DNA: TGCAGTGCTTCGGGTCGCCGGGACCCCAAAGCGCAGTTCTTC; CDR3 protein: CSASGRRDPKAQFF
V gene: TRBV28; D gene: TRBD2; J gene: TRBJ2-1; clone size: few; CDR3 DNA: TGTGCCAGCAGTCCGGGACTAGCGGTTAACGATGAGCAGTTCTTC; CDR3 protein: CASSPGLAVNDEQFF
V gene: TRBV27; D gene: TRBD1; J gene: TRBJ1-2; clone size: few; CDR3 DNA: TGTGCCAGCAGCTCCCCCAGGACAGGGTACTATGGCTACACCTTC; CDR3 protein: CASSSPRTGYYGYTF
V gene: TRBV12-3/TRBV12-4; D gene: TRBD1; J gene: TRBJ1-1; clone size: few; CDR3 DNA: TGTGCCAGCAGGGCAGGGGGGAACACTGAAGCTTTCTTT; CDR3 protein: CASRAGGNTEAFF
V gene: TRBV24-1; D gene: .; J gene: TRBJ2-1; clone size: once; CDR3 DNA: TGTGCCACCAGTGATTTAGAGGTAAATGAGCAGTTCTTC; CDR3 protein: CATSDLEVNEQFF
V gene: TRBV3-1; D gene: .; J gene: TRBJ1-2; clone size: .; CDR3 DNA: TGTGCCAGCAGCCAAGATAGGTCCAAGATCTATGGCTACACCTTC; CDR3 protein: CASSQDRSKIYGYTF
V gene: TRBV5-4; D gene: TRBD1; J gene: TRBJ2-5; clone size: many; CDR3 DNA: TGTGCCAGCAGCTTAACAGGGGAACAAGAGACCCAGTACTTC; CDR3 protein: CASSLTGEQETQYF
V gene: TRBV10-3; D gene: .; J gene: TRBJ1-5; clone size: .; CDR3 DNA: TGTGCCATCAGGCCGGCCCTAAATCAGCCCCAGCATTTT; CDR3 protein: CAIRPALNQPQHF
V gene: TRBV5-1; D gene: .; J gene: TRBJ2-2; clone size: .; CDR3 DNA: TGCGCCAGCAGCTTAGGACAGAGCGGGGAGCTGTTTTTT; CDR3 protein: CASSLGQSGELFF
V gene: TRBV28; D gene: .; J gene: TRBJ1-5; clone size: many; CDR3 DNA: TGTGCCAGCAGCCCGCGAAATCAGCCCCAGCATTTT; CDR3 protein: CASSPRNQPQHF
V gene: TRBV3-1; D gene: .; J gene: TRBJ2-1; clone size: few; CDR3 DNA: TGTGCCAGCAGCCAAGTTCAGGGGGGGAATGAGCAGTTCTTC; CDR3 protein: CASSQVQGGNEQFF
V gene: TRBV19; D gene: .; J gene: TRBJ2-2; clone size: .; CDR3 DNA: TGTGCCAGTAAAGCGGCAGAGGTCGGGACACCCCCCGGGGAGCTGTTTTTT; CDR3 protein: CASKAAEVGTPPGELFF
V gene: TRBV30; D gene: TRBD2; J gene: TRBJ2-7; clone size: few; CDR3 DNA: TGTGCCTGGAGTAAGACTAGCGGGAGCGCCTACGAGCAGTACTTC; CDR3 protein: CAWSKTSGSAYEQYF
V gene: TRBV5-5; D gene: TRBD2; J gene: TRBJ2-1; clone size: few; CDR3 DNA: TGTGCCAGCAGCGCGACCGGGACTAGCGGTGGTGATGAGCAGTTCTTC; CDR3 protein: CASSATGTSGGDEQFF
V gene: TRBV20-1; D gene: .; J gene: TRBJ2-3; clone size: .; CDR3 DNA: TGCAGTGTCAAGGGACTCGCCCTGAGAGATACGCAGTATTTT; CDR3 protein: CSVKGLALRDTQYF
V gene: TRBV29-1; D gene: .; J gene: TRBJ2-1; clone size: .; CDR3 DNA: TGCAGCGTTGGCCAGGGTAATGAGCAGTTCTTC; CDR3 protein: CSVGQGNEQFF
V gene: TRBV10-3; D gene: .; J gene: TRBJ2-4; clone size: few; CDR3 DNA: TGTGCCATCAGTGAGCCAGGGAAAAACATTCAGTACTTC; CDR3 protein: CAISEPGKNIQYF
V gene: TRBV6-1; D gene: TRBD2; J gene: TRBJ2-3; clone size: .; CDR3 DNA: TGTGCCAGTGGACTAGCTAGCACAGATACGCAGTATTTT; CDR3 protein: CASGLASTDTQYF
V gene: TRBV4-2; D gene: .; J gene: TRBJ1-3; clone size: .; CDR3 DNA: TGTGCCAGCAGCCAAGAATTTACGGACTCTGGAAACACCATATATTTT; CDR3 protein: CASSQEFTDSGNTIYF